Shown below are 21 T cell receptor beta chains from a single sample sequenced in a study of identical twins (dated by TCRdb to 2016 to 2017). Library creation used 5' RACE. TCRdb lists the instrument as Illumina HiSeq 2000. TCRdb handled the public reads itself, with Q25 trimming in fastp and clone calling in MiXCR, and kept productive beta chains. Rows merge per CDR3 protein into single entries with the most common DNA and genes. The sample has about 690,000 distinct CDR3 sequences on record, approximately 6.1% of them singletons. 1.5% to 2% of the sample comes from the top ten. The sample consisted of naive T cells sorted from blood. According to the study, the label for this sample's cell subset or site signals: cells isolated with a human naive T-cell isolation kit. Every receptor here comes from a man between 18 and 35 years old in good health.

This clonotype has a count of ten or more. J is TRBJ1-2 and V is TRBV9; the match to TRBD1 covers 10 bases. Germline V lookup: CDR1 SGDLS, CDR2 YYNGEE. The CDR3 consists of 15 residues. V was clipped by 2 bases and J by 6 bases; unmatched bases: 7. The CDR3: CASSVAGTGVNGYTF. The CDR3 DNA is TGTGCCAGCAGCGTTGCCGGGACAGGGGTAAATGGCTACACCTTC.

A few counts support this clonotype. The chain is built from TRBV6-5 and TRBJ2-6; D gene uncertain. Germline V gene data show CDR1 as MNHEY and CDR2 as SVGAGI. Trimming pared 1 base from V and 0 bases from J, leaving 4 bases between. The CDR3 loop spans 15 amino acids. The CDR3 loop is CASSYWSSGANVLTF. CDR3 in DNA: TGTGCCAGCAGTTACTGGAGCTCTGGGGCCAACGTCCTGACTTTC.

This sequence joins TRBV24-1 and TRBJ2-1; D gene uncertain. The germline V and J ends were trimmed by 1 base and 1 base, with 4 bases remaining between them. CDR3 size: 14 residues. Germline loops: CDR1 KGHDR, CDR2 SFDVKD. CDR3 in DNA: TGTGCCACCAGTGATTTCGGGTCCTACAATGAGCAGTTCTTC. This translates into CATSDFGSYNEQFF.

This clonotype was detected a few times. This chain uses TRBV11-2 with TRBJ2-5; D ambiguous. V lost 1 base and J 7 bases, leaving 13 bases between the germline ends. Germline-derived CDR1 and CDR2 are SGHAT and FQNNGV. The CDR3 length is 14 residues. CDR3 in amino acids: CASSLALGSGTQYF. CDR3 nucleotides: TGTGCCAGCAGCTTAGCGCTAGGCTCCGGGACCCAGTACTTC. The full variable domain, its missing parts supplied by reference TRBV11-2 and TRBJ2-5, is EAGVAQSPRYKIIEKRQSVAFWCNPISGHATLYWYQQILGQGPKLLIQFQNNGVVDDSQLPKDRFSAERLKGVDSTLKIQPAKLEDSAVYLCASSLALGSGTQYFGPGTRLLVL.

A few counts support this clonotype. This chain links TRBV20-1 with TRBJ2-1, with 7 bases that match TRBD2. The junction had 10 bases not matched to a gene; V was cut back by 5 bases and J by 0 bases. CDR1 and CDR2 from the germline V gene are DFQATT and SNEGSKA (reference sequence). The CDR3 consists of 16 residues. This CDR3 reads CSALSQSGVSYNEQFF. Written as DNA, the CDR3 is TGCAGTGCTCTCTCCCAGAGCGGGGTCTCCTACAATGAGCAGTTCTTC.

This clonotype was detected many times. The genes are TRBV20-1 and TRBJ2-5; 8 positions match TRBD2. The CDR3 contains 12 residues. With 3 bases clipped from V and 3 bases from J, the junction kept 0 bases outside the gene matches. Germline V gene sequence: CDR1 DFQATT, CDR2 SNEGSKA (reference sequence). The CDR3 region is CSASSGKETQYF. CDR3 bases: TGCAGTGCTAGTAGCGGGAAAGAGACCCAGTACTTC.

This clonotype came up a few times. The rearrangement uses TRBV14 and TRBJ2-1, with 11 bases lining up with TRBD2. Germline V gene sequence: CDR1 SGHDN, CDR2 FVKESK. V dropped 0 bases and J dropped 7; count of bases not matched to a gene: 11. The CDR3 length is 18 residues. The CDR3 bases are TGTGCCAGCAGCCAAGAATCCGACTGGGCTAGCGGGAGGAATGAGCAGTTCTTC. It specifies CASSQESDWASGRNEQFF.

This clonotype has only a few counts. The CDR3, as DNA: TGTGCCAGCAGCAAACGGACTAGCGGGACCACCCTAAAACAAGAGACCCAGTACTTC. Translating it yields CASSKRTSGTTLKQETQYF. The chain couples TRBV11-1 to TRBJ2-5, with TRBD2 identical over 12 bases. The germline CDR1 and CDR2 sequences are SGHAT and FQDESV (reference sequence). V shed 5 bases and J 2 bases; nucleotides not matched to a gene: 15. The CDR3 spans 19 residues. Together with reference TRBV11-1 and TRBJ2-5, the CDR3 gives the full variable domain: EAEVAQSPRYKITEKSQAVAFWCDPISGHATLYWYRQILGQGPELLVQFQDESVVDDSQLPKDRFSAERLKGVDSTLKIQPAELGDSAMYLCASSKRTSGTTLKQETQYFGPGTRLLVL.

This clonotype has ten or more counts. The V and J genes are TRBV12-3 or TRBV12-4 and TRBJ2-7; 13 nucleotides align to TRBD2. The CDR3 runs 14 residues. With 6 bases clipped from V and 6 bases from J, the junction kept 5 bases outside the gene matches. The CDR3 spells CASSPRLAGGEQYF. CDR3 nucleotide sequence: TGTGCCAGCAGCCCAAGACTAGCGGGAGGCGAGCAGTACTTC.

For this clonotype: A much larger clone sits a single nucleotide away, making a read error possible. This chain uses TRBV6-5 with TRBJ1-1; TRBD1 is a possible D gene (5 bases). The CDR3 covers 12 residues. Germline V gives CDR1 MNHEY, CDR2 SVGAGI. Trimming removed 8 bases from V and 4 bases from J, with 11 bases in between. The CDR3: CASVRAGTEAFF. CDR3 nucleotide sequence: TGTGCCAGCGTCAGGGCTGGCACTGAAGCTTTCTTT.

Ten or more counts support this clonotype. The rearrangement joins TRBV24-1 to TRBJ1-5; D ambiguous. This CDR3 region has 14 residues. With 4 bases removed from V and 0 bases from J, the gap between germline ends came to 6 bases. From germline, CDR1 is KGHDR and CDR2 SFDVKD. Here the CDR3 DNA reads TGTGCCACCAGTGACCAGGATAGCAATCAGCCCCAGCATTTT. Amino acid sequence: CATSDQDSNQPQHF.

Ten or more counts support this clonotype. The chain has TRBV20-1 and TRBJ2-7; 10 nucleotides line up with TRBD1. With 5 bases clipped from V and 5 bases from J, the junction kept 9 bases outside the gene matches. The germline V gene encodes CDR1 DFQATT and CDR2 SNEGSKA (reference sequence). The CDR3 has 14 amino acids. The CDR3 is CSALDRGKLNEQYV. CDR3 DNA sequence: TGCAGTGCTTTGGACAGGGGGAAGTTGAACGAGCAGTACGTC.

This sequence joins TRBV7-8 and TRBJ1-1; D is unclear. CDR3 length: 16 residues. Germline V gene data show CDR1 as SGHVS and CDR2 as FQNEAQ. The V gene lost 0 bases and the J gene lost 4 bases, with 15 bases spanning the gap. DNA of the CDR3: TGTGCCAGCAGCTTAGCGGGTCGGGATGTTTTCACTGAAGCTTTCTTT. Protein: CASSLAGRDVFTEAFF.

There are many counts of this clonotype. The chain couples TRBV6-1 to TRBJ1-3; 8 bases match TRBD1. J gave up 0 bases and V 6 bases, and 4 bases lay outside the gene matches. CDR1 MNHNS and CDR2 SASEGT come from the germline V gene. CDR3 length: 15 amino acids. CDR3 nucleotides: TGTGCCAGCAGGCCGGGACAGGTCTCTGGAAACACCATATATTTT. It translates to CASRPGQVSGNTIYF.

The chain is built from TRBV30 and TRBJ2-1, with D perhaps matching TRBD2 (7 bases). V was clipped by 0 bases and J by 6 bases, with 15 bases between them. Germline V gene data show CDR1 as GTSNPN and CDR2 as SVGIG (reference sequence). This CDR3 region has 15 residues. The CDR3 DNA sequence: TGTGCCTGGAGTGTAGGGGGGGCCGGGTTCAATGAGCAGTTCTTC. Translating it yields CAWSVGGAGFNEQFF.

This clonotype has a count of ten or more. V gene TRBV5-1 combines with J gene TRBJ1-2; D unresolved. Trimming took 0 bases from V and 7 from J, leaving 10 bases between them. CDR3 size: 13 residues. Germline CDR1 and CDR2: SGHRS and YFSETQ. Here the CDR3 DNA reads TGCGCCAGCAGCTTGGCGGCAGTGGGTGGCTACACCTTC. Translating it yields CASSLAAVGGYTF.

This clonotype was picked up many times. The CDR3 spells CSVFGAAGGELFF. In DNA form, the CDR3 reads TGCAGCGTTTTTGGGGCTGCTGGCGGGGAGCTGTTTTTT. V is TRBV29-1 and J is TRBJ2-2; a possible D gene is TRBD1 (5 bases). This CDR3 has 13 residues. CDR1 is SQVTM, CDR2 ANQGSEA, per germline. The V end was cut by 5 bases, the J end by 7 bases, with 14 bases between.

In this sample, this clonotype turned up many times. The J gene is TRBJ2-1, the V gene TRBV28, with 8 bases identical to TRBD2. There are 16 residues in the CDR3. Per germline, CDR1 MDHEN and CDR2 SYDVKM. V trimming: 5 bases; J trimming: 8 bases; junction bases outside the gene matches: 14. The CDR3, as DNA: TGTGCCAGCAGTCGACCGTCTAGCGGGTATATGGATGAGCAGTTCTTC. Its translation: CASSRPSSGYMDEQFF.

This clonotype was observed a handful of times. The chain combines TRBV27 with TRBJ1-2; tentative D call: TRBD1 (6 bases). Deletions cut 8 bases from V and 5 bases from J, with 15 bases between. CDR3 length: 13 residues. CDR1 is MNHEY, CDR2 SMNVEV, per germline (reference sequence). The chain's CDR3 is CASQYRRGYGYTF. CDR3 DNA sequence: TGTGCCAGCCAGTATCGGAGGGGGTATGGCTACACCTTC.

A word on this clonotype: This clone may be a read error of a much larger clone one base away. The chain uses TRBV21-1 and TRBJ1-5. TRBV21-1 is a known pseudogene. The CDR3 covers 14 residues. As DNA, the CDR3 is TGTGCCAGCAGCACGGTGGGAGTCCACCAGCCCCAGCATTTT. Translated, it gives CASSTVGVHQPQHF.

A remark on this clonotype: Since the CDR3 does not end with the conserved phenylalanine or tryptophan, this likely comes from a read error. CDR3 DNA sequence: TGTGCCAGCAGCCAAGATTTCGTATCCTACAATGAGCAGTTCTCC. Translating it yields CASSQDFVSYNEQFS. The rearrangement uses TRBV4-2 and TRBJ2-1; D gene unclear. The CDR3 has 15 residues. Germline assignment: CDR1 LGHNA and CDR2 YNFKEQ. Trimming removed 0 bases from V and 1 base from J, with 7 bases in between.